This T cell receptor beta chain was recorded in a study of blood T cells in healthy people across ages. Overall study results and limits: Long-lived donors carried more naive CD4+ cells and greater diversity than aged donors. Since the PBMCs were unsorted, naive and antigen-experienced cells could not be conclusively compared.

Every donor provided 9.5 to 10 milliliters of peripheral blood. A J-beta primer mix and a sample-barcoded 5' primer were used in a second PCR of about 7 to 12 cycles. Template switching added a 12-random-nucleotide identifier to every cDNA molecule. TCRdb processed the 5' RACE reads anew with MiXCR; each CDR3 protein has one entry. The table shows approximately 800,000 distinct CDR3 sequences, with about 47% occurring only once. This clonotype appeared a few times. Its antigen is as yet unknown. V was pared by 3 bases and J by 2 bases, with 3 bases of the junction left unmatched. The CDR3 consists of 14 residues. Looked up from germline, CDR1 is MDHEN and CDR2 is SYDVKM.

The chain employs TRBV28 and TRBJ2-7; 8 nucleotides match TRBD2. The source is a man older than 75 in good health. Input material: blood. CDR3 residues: CASSFPGRAYEQYF. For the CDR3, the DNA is TGTGCCAGCAGTTTTCCCGGGAGGGCCTACGAGCAGTACTTC. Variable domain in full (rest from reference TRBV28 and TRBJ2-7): DVKVTQSSRYLVKRTGEKVFLECVQDMDHENMFWYRQDPGLGLRLIYFSYDVKMKEKGDIPEGYSVSREKKERFSLILESASTNQTSMYLCASSFPGRAYEQYFGPGTRLTVT.